This passage covers 2 T cell receptor beta chains from one sample sequenced in a study of OX40 agonist ivuxolimab in advanced cancers. Method: immunoSEQ multiplex PCR; TCRdb's copy keeps in-frame clones and lacks some. The data hold about 27,000 clones, with 80% to 85% observed a single time. This material consisted of CD4+ or CD8+ T cells sorted from blood, taken in a trial of the OX40 agonist ivuxolimab. The receptors were gathered from an adult with an advanced solid tumor such as melanoma, head and neck, liver or kidney cancer.

The rearrangement uses TRBV7-2 and TRBJ1-2, with no clear D. CDR3 length: 15 amino acids. The V gene's germline CDR1 is SGHTA and CDR2 FQGNSA. V shed 6 bases and J shed 5 bases, with 19 bases lying between them. CDR3 DNA sequence: TGTGCCAGCAGTTTAACGAGGGTCGGAGAGTATGGCTACACCTTC. Protein: CASSLTRVGEYGYTF.

The chain uses TRBV7-9 and TRBJ1-2, with a tentative D call TRBD1 (6 bases). This CDR3 is built from 13 residues. The V end was cut by 1 base, the J end by 6 bases, with 9 bases between. The germline V gene encodes CDR1 SEHNR and CDR2 FQNEAQ (reference sequence). CDR3 sequence reads: CASSLGGGDGYTF. CDR3 nucleotides: TGTGCCAGCAGCTTAGGAGGGGGAGATGGCTACACCTTC.